Below, one T cell receptor beta chain is given with its context. What it recognizes is unknown. Germline assignment: CDR1 SEHNR and CDR2 FQNEAQ (reference sequence). The CDR3 length is 13 residues. V gave up 3 bases and J gave up 8 bases, with 13 bases separating them. This record belongs to a study of cytomegalovirus exposure and HLA in healthy donors. The study, taken as a whole, reports: Using a false discovery rate of 0.05, a later analysis showed that some 16,000 TCR beta sequences were associated with HLA alleles.

PCR was performed using 60 Vbeta and 13 Jbeta primers. Here immunoSEQ multiplex PCR was the method, and the copy in TCRdb shows in-frame clones only, minus some. The sample shows 120,000 to 150,000 clones, around 79% of them seen only once. The sample was PBMCs. This receptor was taken from a man aged 30 to 39 in good health and CMV-seropositive. This chain uses TRBV7-9 with TRBJ1-2; D perhaps matches TRBD1 (6 bases). In DNA, the CDR3 is TGTGCCAGCAGCTTGTCCACAGGGTGGGGCTACACCTTC. As protein: CASSLSTGWGYTF.